A single sample is the source of the 20 T cell receptor beta chains below, sequenced in a study of CD8+CD57+ T cells in acquired aplastic anemia. The template for TCR beta VDJ and CDR3 sequence profiling was genomic DNA. In TCRdb, the reads were re-called with MiXCR into one record per CDR3 protein. Seen here are approximately 130,000 distinct CDR3 sequences, around 41% observed once, and the top ten hold less than 8.5%. Material for sequencing was sorted CD4+, CD8+, or CD8+CD57+ T cells (not recorded which) from PBMCs. These TCRs come from a human donor in good health, serving as a control.

This clonotype came up a few times. The chain joins TRBV7-6 to TRBJ2-3, with 11 bases lining up with TRBD1. This CDR3 has 15 amino acids. Germline loops: CDR1 SGHVS, CDR2 FNYEAQ. V trimming: 3 bases; J trimming: 4 bases; junction bases outside the gene matches: 3. The CDR3 is CASSLGTGGADTQYF. CDR3 nucleotide sequence: TGTGCCAGCAGCTTGGGGACAGGGGGGGCAGATACGCAGTATTTT.

This clonotype has just a few counts. The chain combines TRBV19 with TRBJ1-5; tentative D call: TRBD1 (6 bases). With 2 bases removed from V and 7 bases from J, the gap between germline ends came to 15 bases. CDR1 and CDR2 (germline): LNHDA, SQIVND (reference sequence). CDR3 length equals 15 residues. The CDR3 loop reads CASSITGQLGQPQHF. CDR3 DNA: TGTGCCAGTAGTATAACGGGACAACTCGGACAGCCCCAGCATTTT.

This clonotype was seen repeatedly, ten times or more. V gene TRBV5-1 combines with J gene TRBJ2-1; either TRBD1 or TRBD2 may fit D (5 bases each). The germline CDR1 and CDR2 sequences are SGHRS and YFSETQ. V lost 2 bases to trimming and J lost 1 base, with 10 bases between them. The CDR3 loop spans 15 amino acids. CDR3 region: CASSLGTGSYNEQFF. CDR3 coding DNA: TGCGCCAGCAGCTTAGGGACGGGATCCTACAATGAGCAGTTCTTC.

This clonotype was recorded a few times. V gene TRBV7-9 combines with J gene TRBJ2-1; 13 positions agree with TRBD2. From germline, CDR1 is SEHNR and CDR2 FQNEAQ (reference sequence). The CDR3 contains 13 residues. The ends lost 11 bases at V and 8 bases at J; junction bases unmatched: 6. Here the CDR3 reads CASALAGGDEQFF. The CDR3 DNA sequence: TGTGCCTCGGCACTAGCGGGGGGGGATGAGCAGTTCTTC.

Regarding this clonotype: A much larger clone lies one base from this, so it may be a read error. This chain links TRBV2 with TRBJ2-4, with D hard to call. Per germline, CDR1 SNHLY and CDR2 FYNNEI. CDR3 length: 14 residues. The CDR3 loop reads CAGSEAPRSGIQYF. CDR3 in DNA: TGTGCCGGCAGTGAAGCGCCCAGGTCAGGCATTCAGTACTTC.

In its sample, this clonotype was seen many times. The rearrangement links TRBV28 to TRBJ2-3, with D perhaps being TRBD1 or TRBD2 (5 bases each). The germline V and J ends were trimmed by 9 bases and 0 bases, with 10 bases remaining between them. The CDR3 sequence is 13 residues long. Germline V CDR1 and CDR2: MDHEN, SYDVKM. Here the CDR3 DNA reads TGTGCCAGTGGGACGCCTAGCACAGATACGCAGTATTTT. It codes for CASGTPSTDTQYF.

This clonotype was detected ten times or more. J is TRBJ2-2 and V is TRBV5-1; 7 nucleotides match TRBD2. Germline lookup yields CDR1 SGHRS and CDR2 YFSETQ. CDR3 length: 13 residues. The V segment lost 4 bases and the J segment 5 bases; nucleotides outside the gene matches: 2. The CDR3 bases are TGCGCCAGCAGCCCTAGCGGTACCGGGGAGCTGTTTTTT. Its translation is CASSPSGTGELFF.

This chain connects TRBV20-1 to TRBJ1-5, with 10 bases matching TRBD1. Unmatched junction bases numbered 12, after V lost 3 bases and J lost 7 bases. CDR3 length: 16 residues. Germline V lookup: CDR1 DFQATT, CDR2 SNEGSKA (reference sequence). CDR3 DNA: TGCAGTGCTAGGGCGGGAGGACAGGGGGTAGGACAGCCCCAGCATTTT. Amino acid sequence: CSARAGGQGVGQPQHF.

The V and J genes are TRBV25-1 and TRBJ1-1, with 7 bases fitting TRBD1. Trimming took 10 bases from V and 4 from J; bases not matched to a gene: 12. Per the germline V gene, CDR1 is MGHDK and CDR2 is SYGVNS. The CDR3 has 14 residues. CDR3 protein: CAIELTGHGTEAFF. The CDR3 region has the DNA TGTGCCATCGAGTTGACAGGGCATGGCACTGAAGCTTTCTTT.

About this clonotype itself: With a much larger clone just one base away, this may be a read error. Since the CDR3 does not end with the conserved phenylalanine or tryptophan, this likely comes from a read error. V gene TRBV11-3 combines with J gene TRBJ1-1; TRBD1 might be the D (5 bases). This CDR3 is 15 amino acids long. The germline CDR1 and CDR2 sequences are SGHNT and YENEEA. V lost 7 bases, J lost 6 bases, and 21 bases lay in between. Written as DNA, the CDR3 is TGTGCCAGCAATTCCGGGGACGGACCTTCCGCTGAAGCTTTCCTT. Translation: CASNSGDGPSAEAFL.

The genes are TRBV24-1 and TRBJ1-2; D gene ambiguous. This CDR3 has 11 residues. Germline CDR1 reads KGHDR; CDR2 reads SFDVKD. V lost 9 bases and J lost 8, with 12 bases in between. The DNA of the CDR3 is TGTGCCACCCTTGGGCCGGGAGGCTACACCTTC. It specifies CATLGPGGYTF.

This clonotype was counted a few times. The chain links TRBV6-1 to TRBJ2-3, with TRBD2 as a possible D gene (5 bases). CDR1 and CDR2 (germline): MNHNS, SASEGT. This CDR3 is built from 15 residues. Deletions cut 6 bases from V and 3 bases from J, with 16 bases between. The CDR3 loop is CASSIPGKLTDTQYF. The CDR3 DNA sequence: TGTGCCAGCAGCATTCCGGGGAAGCTGACAGATACGCAGTATTTT.

The CDR3: CSARRDSLNTEAFF. The CDR3 region has the DNA TGCAGTGCTAGAAGGGACAGCCTGAACACTGAAGCTTTCTTT. V gene TRBV20-1 combines with J gene TRBJ1-1; TRBD1 matches at 7 bases. Trimming took 2 bases from V and 0 from J; bases not matched to a gene: 3. Germline V lookup: CDR1 DFQATT, CDR2 SNEGSKA (reference sequence). The CDR3 covers 14 residues.

In its sample, this clonotype was seen many times. CDR3 protein: CASSYGTGKDSPLHF. The CDR3 bases are TGCGCCAGCAGCTACGGGACAGGGAAGGATTCACCCCTCCACTTT. The chain has TRBV5-1 and TRBJ1-6, with 9 bases that match TRBD1. Germline CDR1 SGHRS, CDR2 YFSETQ. V trimming: 3 bases; J trimming: 8 bases; junction bases outside the gene matches: 6. The CDR3 contains 15 residues.

This clonotype was picked up many times. The chain's CDR3 is CASSLGTARWEQYF. DNA of the CDR3: TGTGCCAGCAGCTTGGGGACAGCGAGGTGGGAGCAGTACTTC. V usage is TRBV5-6 and J usage is TRBJ2-7, with D perhaps TRBD1 (6 bases). Trimming took off 0 bases at V and 7 bases at J, with 14 bases between the two ends. The V gene's germline CDR1 is SGHDT and CDR2 YYEEEE. The CDR3 covers 14 residues.

This clonotype came up a few times. This chain uses TRBV5-4 with TRBJ2-5; D is perhaps TRBD1 (6 bases). The CDR3 totals 16 residues. V was shortened by 4 bases and J by 3 bases, with 19 bases between the two germline ends. The germline V gene has CDR1 SGHNT and CDR2 YYREEE (reference sequence). CDR3 region: CASSGSGTNPEETQYF. The CDR3 DNA is TGTGCCAGCAGCGGATCAGGGACAAATCCGGAAGAGACCCAGTACTTC.

Concerning this clonotype itself: A much bigger clone sits one base away, suggesting this may be a read error. This chain uses TRBV10-3 with TRBJ2-7; D call uncertain. The CDR3 sequence is 12 residues long. The ends were cut back, 4 bases at V and 6 bases at J, with 10 bases in the middle. From germline, CDR1 is ENHRY and CDR2 SYGVKD. The CDR3 sequence: CAISGSWGEQYF. CDR3 nucleotides: TGTGCCATCAGTGGATCATGGGGCGAGCAGTACTTC.

There are many counts of this clonotype. CDR3 DNA sequence: TGTGCCACCAGCAAAATACAGGGGGCTCCTACGGTCTACGAGCAGTACTTC. It codes for CATSKIQGAPTVYEQYF. V gene TRBV15 combines with J gene TRBJ2-7, with TRBD1 identical over 9 bases. This CDR3 region has 17 residues. The V segment lost 4 bases and the J segment 3 bases; nucleotides outside the gene matches: 13. Per germline, CDR1 LNHNV and CDR2 YYDKDF (reference sequence).

This clonotype appeared once. The genes are TRBV9 and TRBJ2-7; D is perhaps TRBD2 (5 bases). In germline, CDR1 is SGDLS, CDR2 YYNGEE. The CDR3 is 14 residues long. Trimming removed 1 base at V and 3 bases at J, with 11 bases between. CDR3 nucleotides: TGTGCCAGCAGCGTACGGGGTGGGAGCTACGAGCAGTACTTC. Its translation: CASSVRGGSYEQYF.

This clonotype was found many times. This chain links TRBV5-1 with TRBJ2-1; 10 bases map to TRBD2. Germline CDR1 SGHRS, CDR2 YFSETQ. CDR3 length: 15 amino acids. V shed 3 bases, J shed 5 bases, and the junction held 5 bases outside the gene matches. The CDR3 protein is CASSSSGGADNEQFF. CDR3 in DNA: TGCGCCAGCAGCTCCAGCGGGGGGGCCGACAATGAGCAGTTCTTC.